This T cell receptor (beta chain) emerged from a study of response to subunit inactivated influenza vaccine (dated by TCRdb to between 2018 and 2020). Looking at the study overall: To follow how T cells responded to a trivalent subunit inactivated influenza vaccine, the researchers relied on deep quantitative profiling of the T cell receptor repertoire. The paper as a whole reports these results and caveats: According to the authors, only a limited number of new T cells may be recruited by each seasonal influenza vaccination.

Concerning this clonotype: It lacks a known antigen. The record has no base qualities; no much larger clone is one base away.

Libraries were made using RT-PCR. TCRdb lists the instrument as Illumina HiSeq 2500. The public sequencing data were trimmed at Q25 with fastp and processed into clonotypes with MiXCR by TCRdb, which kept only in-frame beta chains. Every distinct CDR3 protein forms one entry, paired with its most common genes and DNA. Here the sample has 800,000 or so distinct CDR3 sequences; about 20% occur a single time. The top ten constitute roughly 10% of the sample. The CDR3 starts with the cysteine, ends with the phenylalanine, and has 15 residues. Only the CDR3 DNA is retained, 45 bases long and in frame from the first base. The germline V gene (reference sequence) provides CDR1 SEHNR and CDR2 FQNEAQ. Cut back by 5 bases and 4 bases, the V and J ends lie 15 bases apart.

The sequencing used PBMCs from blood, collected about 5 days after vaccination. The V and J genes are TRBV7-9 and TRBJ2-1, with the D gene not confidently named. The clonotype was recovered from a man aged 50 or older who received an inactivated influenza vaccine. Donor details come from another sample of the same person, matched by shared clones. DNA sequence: TGTGCCAGCAGCCCGTTGAAGGGATTATACAATGAGCAGTTCTTC. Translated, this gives CASSPLKGLYNEQFF.